This T cell receptor (beta chain) originates from a study of T cell changes during pregnancy in multiple sclerosis. The protocol was immunoSEQ multiplex PCR, while the TCRdb copy is restricted to in-frame clones and leaves out a portion. The profile covers 45,000 or so clones, with roughly 89% appearing a single time and about 2% taken by the ten largest. Germline V gene data show CDR1 as GTSNPN and CDR2 as SVGIG (reference sequence). The V and J ends lost 1 base and 7 bases respectively, with 11 bases between them. This CDR3 is built from 13 residues. This chain joins TRBV30 and TRBJ1-5, with D perhaps TRBD1 (6 bases). Material: peripheral blood, obtained in the first trimester of pregnancy. The source of this sequence is a female donor with multiple sclerosis, enrolled in a pregnancy study. CDR3 DNA: TGTGCCTGGAGTGACAGGGTATGGCAGCCCCAGCATTTT. This gives the protein CAWSDRVWQPQHF.